A single sample is the source of the 22 T cell receptor beta chains below, sequenced in a study of early T cells in non-severe SARS-CoV-2 infection. One entry per CDR3 protein results from TCRdb running MiXCR on the 5' RACE reads. Of approximately 76,000 distinct CDR3 sequences listed, around an eighth were seen once; the top ten hold 3%. The sample taken for sequencing was whole blood. The receptors were sampled from an adult who was a healthcare worker with PCR-confirmed SARS-CoV-2 infection or an uninfected control (not recorded which).

The sample holds a few counts of this clonotype. The chain is built from TRBV11-2 and TRBJ1-2, with unresolved D. Per germline, CDR1 SGHAT and CDR2 FQNNGV. There are 16 residues in the CDR3. Trimming removed 0 bases from V and 5 bases from J, with 16 bases in between. The CDR3 reads CASSLDLGPGLYGYTF. The DNA for the CDR3 is TGTGCCAGCAGCTTAGATCTTGGACCAGGCCTGTATGGCTACACCTTC.

The chain combines TRBV4-1 with TRBJ2-2; the D gene is possibly TRBD1 (6 bases). Trimming removed 5 bases at V and 2 bases at J, with 9 bases between. The CDR3 length is 14 residues. Germline V CDR1 and CDR2: MGHRA, YSYEKL. The CDR3, as DNA: TGCGCCAGCAGCGGGGGACACAACACCGGGGAGCTGTTTTTT. Protein product: CASSGGHNTGELFF.

This clonotype was picked up a small number of times. CDR3 sequence (DNA): TGTGCCAGCAGCCCAAAGGGGGACGGCCGCAATCAGCCCCAGCATTTT. Protein sequence: CASSPKGDGRNQPQHF. J is TRBJ1-5 and V is TRBV11-3; D possibly corresponds to TRBD1 (6 bases). V lost 5 bases, J lost 2 bases, and 16 bases lay in between. CDR1 and CDR2 from the germline V gene are SGHNT and YENEEA. This CDR3 contains 16 residues.

There are a few counts of this clonotype. This sequence joins TRBV19 and TRBJ2-7; D may be TRBD2 (5 bases). Trimming removed 5 bases from V and 0 bases from J, with 8 bases in between. The CDR3 is 13 residues long. The germline gives CDR1 LNHDA, CDR2 SQIVND (reference sequence). This chain's CDR3 is CASSAGNSYEQYF. For the CDR3, the DNA is TGTGCCAGTAGTGCGGGCAACTCCTACGAGCAGTACTTC.

This clonotype has a handful of counts. This chain uses TRBV2 with TRBJ1-2, with TRBD1 as a possible D gene (6 bases). The CDR3 consists of 16 residues. The germline CDR1 and CDR2 sequences are SNHLY and FYNNEI. V was clipped by 6 bases and J by 4 bases, with 21 bases between them. This CDR3 is CASSASGQTIIYGYTF. The CDR3 nucleotides are TGTGCCAGCAGCGCCTCTGGACAGACTATAATCTATGGCTACACCTTC.

This clonotype was counted between two and nine times. This chain joins TRBV6-1 and TRBJ1-5; 8 nucleotides align to TRBD1. The CDR3 extends over 16 amino acids. Trimming removed 4 bases from V and 0 bases from J; junction bases left unmatched: 5. Germline CDR1 MNHNS, CDR2 SASEGT. DNA for the CDR3: TGTGCCAGCAGTGGACGGACAGGGATTAGCAATCAGCCCCAGCATTTT. As protein: CASSGRTGISNQPQHF.

In its sample, this clonotype was seen many times. The V and J genes are TRBV7-9 and TRBJ1-1; 8 nucleotides agree with TRBD1. The length of the CDR3 is 16 residues. V was pared by 5 bases and J by 1 base, with 9 bases of the junction left unmatched. Germline CDR1 SEHNR, CDR2 FQNEAQ (reference sequence). For the CDR3, the DNA is TGTGCCAGCAGCCTACAGGGGGTCGAAAGGAACACTGAAGCTTTCTTT. It specifies CASSLQGVERNTEAFF.

The chain recombines TRBV13 with TRBJ2-3; no reliable D call. V was trimmed by 6 bases and J by 7 bases, leaving 8 bases between them. In germline, CDR1 is PRHDT, CDR2 FYEKMQ (reference sequence). The CDR3 length is 11 residues. The CDR3 coding sequence is TGTGCCAGCAGTATGGTGTATACGCAGTATTTT. Translated: CASSMVYTQYF.

At least ten counts were recorded for this clonotype. This chain uses TRBV13 with TRBJ2-1, with 9 nucleotides matching TRBD1. V lost 5 bases, J lost 2 bases, and 7 bases stayed unmatched. The CDR3 spans 16 residues. Germline V lookup: CDR1 PRHDT, CDR2 FYEKMQ (reference sequence). In nucleotides, the CDR3 is TGTGCCAGCAGCCGGTACAGGGGGCCGACCTACAATGAGCAGTTCTTC. Translation: CASSRYRGPTYNEQFF.

In its sample, this clonotype was seen a few times. The chain has TRBV11-2 and TRBJ2-3; unclear D gene. V lost 5 bases, J lost 4 bases, and 10 bases lay in between. The CDR3 covers 13 residues. Germline V gives CDR1 SGHAT, CDR2 FQNNGV. CDR3 sequence (DNA): TGTGCCAGCAGCGCCGGCTCGGCAGATACGCAGTATTTT. Translating gives CASSAGSADTQYF.

Many counts were recorded for this clonotype. The chain is built from TRBV6-2 or TRBV6-3 and TRBJ2-1; possible D gene TRBD2, 6 bases. Germline V gene lookup returns CDR1 MNHEY and CDR2 SVGEGT. Trimming took 6 bases from V and 4 from J, leaving 13 bases between them. The CDR3 covers 14 residues. CDR3 sequence reads: CASSSSGSYNEQFF. CDR3 in DNA: TGTGCCAGCAGCTCCAGCGGGTCTTACAATGAGCAGTTCTTC.

CDR3 DNA sequence: TGTGCCATCAGTCCTACAACCTACGAGCAGTACTTC. Translated: CAISPTTYEQYF. The V and J genes are TRBV10-3 and TRBJ2-7; no clear D gene. Deletions cut 5 bases from V and 2 bases from J, with 7 bases between. The germline V gene has CDR1 ENHRY and CDR2 SYGVKD. The length of the CDR3 is 12 residues.

This clonotype was detected many times. The rearrangement uses TRBV7-9 and TRBJ1-4; 8 nucleotides agree with TRBD1. With 6 bases clipped from V and 5 bases from J, the junction kept 5 bases outside the gene matches. This CDR3 comprises 14 residues. In germline, CDR1 is SEHNR, CDR2 FQNEAQ (reference sequence). The CDR3 nucleotides are TGTGCCAGCAGTTCGGGACAGGAAAATGAAAAACTGTTTTTT. The encoded protein is CASSSGQENEKLFF.

V usage is TRBV11-3 and J usage is TRBJ2-3; 8 bases line up with TRBD2. V was clipped by 5 bases and J by 0 bases; unmatched bases: 19. The germline CDR1 and CDR2 sequences are SGHNT and YENEEA. This CDR3 has 20 amino acids. As DNA, the CDR3 is TGTGCCAGCAGCCCGCCGGGGAGCGGGAGTGACACCGATAGCACAGATACGCAGTATTTT. This gives the protein CASSPPGSGSDTDSTDTQYF.

V usage is TRBV5-1 and J usage is TRBJ2-7; TRBD1 aligns across 7 bases. V was clipped by 3 bases and J by 2 bases; unmatched bases: 2. The germline CDR1 and CDR2 sequences are SGHRS and YFSETQ. The CDR3 contains 13 residues. CDR3: CASSSTGAYEQYF. Written as DNA, the CDR3 is TGCGCCAGCAGCTCCACAGGGGCCTACGAGCAGTACTTC.

This clonotype was observed a handful of times. The chain combines TRBV29-1 with TRBJ2-7, with D hard to call. Trimming took off 5 bases at V and 0 bases at J, with 8 bases between the two ends. The CDR3 has 12 residues. Germline V gives CDR1 SQVTM, CDR2 ANQGSEA. The CDR3 protein is CSVFTDSYEQYF. The DNA of the CDR3 is TGCAGCGTTTTCACGGACTCCTACGAGCAGTACTTC.

This clonotype was recorded at least ten times. CDR3 amino acids: CASSSPIQGKQFF. The CDR3 DNA is TGTGCCAGCAGCTCACCCATACAGGGCAAGCAGTTCTTC. The chain is built from TRBV7-9 and TRBJ2-1; tentative D call: TRBD1 (6 bases). The CDR3 runs to 13 residues. Germline values: CDR1 SEHNR, CDR2 FQNEAQ (reference sequence). V was pared by 4 bases and J by 11 bases, with 15 bases between.

This clonotype was seen only a few times. The chain carries TRBV18 and TRBJ1-1; D uncertain. The germline V gene has CDR1 KGHSH and CDR2 LQKENI. The CDR3 loop spans 13 amino acids. Trimming stripped 6 bases from V and 10 bases from J, with 18 bases between. The chain's CDR3 is CASSLRPPEGAFF. The CDR3 bases are TGTGCCAGCTCTCTAAGGCCACCTGAGGGAGCTTTCTTT.

This clonotype was recorded a few times. The chain is built from TRBV5-5 and TRBJ2-7, with D perhaps TRBD2 (6 bases). The CDR3 is 15 residues long. V lost 3 bases, J lost 6 bases, and 19 bases lay in between. Germline-derived CDR1 and CDR2 are SGHKS and YYEKEE (reference sequence). In DNA form, the CDR3 reads TGTGCCAGCAGCTCCGACGGTCTTTCCGGGGGCGAGCAGTACTTC. Protein: CASSSDGLSGGEQYF.

This clonotype appeared a few times. The chain employs TRBV10-2 and TRBJ2-1, with a possible D match to TRBD2 (6 bases). Germline V gene data show CDR1 as WSHSY and CDR2 as SAAADI. Trimming removed 2 bases from V and 6 bases from J, with 11 bases in between. This CDR3 is built from 14 residues. The CDR3 DNA reads TGCGCCAGCAGTGAGGGGGTGGGGGGCAATGAGCAGTTCTTC. This codes for CASSEGVGGNEQFF.

This clonotype came up many times. This chain links TRBV19 with TRBJ1-5, with 7 bases lining up with TRBD1. The CDR3 has 16 amino acids. The germline V gene encodes CDR1 LNHDA and CDR2 SQIVND (reference sequence). Losses at the gene ends were 6 bases for V and 1 base for J; bases not matched to a gene: 9. The CDR3, as DNA: TGTGCCAGTAGCTGGACAGGACTCGGAAGCAATCAGCCCCAGCATTTT. It translates to CASSWTGLGSNQPQHF. The whole variable domain, remainder taken from reference TRBV19 and TRBJ1-5, is DGGITQSPKYLFRKEGQNVTLSCEQNLNHDAMYWYRQDPGQGLRLIYYSQIVNDFQKGDIAEGYSVSREKKESFPLTVTSAQKNPTAFYLCASSWTGLGSNQPQHFGDGTRLSIL.

This clonotype was seen only a few times. The chain links TRBV4-1 to TRBJ2-3; 7 nucleotides line up with TRBD1. Trimming at V came to 4 bases and at J to 6 bases, leaving 7 bases not matched to a gene. There are 14 residues in the CDR3. Germline loops: CDR1 MGHRA, CDR2 YSYEKL. The CDR3 sequence: CASSLNRGEDTQYF. The CDR3 DNA reads TGCGCCAGCAGCCTCAACAGGGGAGAGGATACGCAGTATTTT.